These T cell receptor beta chains were read from a single sample in a study of cytomegalovirus exposure and HLA in healthy donors. Sequenced by immunoSEQ multiplex PCR; TCRdb stores in-frame clones only, minus some. The repertoire has about 330,000 clones, roughly 90% of them found once; the top ten carry approximately 1.2%. Material: PBMCs. All receptors come from a woman in her twenties or thirties in good health and CMV-seropositive. The CDR3 runs from the conserved cysteine through the conserved F or W. A D gene is named only where the DNA matches it firmly. Size is omitted from some rows. Given values are once, few, many or a class for expanded clones.

j_call v_call clone_size d_call cdr3_nt cdr3_aa
TRBJ2-7 TRBV6-4 once TRBD2 TGTGCCAGCAGTCATACAGCGGGAGGAGGCTACGAGCAGTACTTC CASSHTAGGGYEQYF
TRBJ2-7 TRBV6-5 NA TRBD2 TGTGCCAGCAGTTTGGGACTAGCGGGATTTTACGAGCAGTACTTC CASSLGLAGFYEQYF
TRBJ1-5 TRBV2 NA TRBD1 TGTGCCAGCAGGGCCGGGACAGGGGGCGAAGCCACTCAGCCCCAGCATTTT CASRAGTGGEATQPQHF
TRBJ2-7 TRBV28 NA TRBD1 TGTGCCAGCAGTGTATGGGACAGGGGAAGGTACGAGCAGTACTTC CASSVWDRGRYEQYF
TRBJ2-7 TRBV9 NA NA TGTGCCAGCAGCGAAACTAGTAGCCCCACCTACGAGCAGTACTTC CASSETSSPTYEQYF
TRBJ2-2 TRBV13 NA TRBD2 TGTGCCAGCAGCCGAAACTTCCGGGACTACCAAACGAACACCGGGGAGCTGTTTTTT CASSRNFRDYQTNTGELFF
TRBJ2-7 TRBV7-6 NA TRBD1 TGTGCCAGCAGCTTAGTGACAGGGAGCGAGCAGTACTTC CASSLVTGSEQYF
TRBJ1-3 TRBV6-1 NA NA TGTGCCAGCAGTGAAGGCCAGAGCTCTGGAAACACCATATATTTT CASSEGQSSGNTIYF
TRBJ2-5 TRBV29-1 NA NA TGCAGCGTTGGTGAATTCTGGGACTCCCAAGAGACCCAGTACTTC CSVGEFWDSQETQYF
TRBJ2-7 TRBV28 NA NA TGTGCCAGCAGTCCATCCGGGACAACAAGGGAGCAGTACTTC CASSPSGTTREQYF
TRBJ1-2 TRBV19 few NA TGTGCCAGTAGTATCCTCGGACACTCGGGAGGCTACACCTTC CASSILGHSGGYTF
TRBJ2-5 TRBV29-1 NA NA TGCAGCGTTGAAGCGAGCCAAGAGACCCAGTACTTC CSVEASQETQYF
TRBJ1-2 TRBV6-1 NA NA TGTGCCAGCAGTGAACCGTCAGGTTATAACTATGGCTACACCTTC CASSEPSGYNYGYTF
TRBJ1-3 TRBV7-8 NA NA TGTGCCAGCAGCTTAGGAGACAGGGGAAACACCATATATTTT CASSLGDRGNTIYF
TRBJ1-2 TRBV29-1 NA NA TGCAGCGTTGAAGGGGGTAAGGAAGAAAGCTATGGCTACACCTTC CSVEGGKEESYGYTF
TRBJ1-3 TRBV4-1 NA NA TGCGCCAGCAGCCAAGATTGGCCGAGGCGAAACACCATATATTTT CASSQDWPRRNTIYF